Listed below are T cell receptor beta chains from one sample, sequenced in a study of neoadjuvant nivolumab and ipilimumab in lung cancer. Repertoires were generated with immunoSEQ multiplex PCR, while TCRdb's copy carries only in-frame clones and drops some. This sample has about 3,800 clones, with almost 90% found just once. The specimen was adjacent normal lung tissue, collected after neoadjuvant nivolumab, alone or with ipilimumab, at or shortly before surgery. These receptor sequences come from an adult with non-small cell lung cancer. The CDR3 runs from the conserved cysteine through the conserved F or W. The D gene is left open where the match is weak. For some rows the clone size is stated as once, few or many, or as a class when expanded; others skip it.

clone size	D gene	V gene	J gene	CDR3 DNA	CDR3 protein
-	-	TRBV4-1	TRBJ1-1	TGCGCCAGCAGCCAAGAGTTACAGATCACTGAAGCTTTCTTT	CASSQELQITEAFF
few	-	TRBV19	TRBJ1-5	TGTGCCAGTAGTAACGAGGTTACAGATCAGCCCCAGCATTTT	CASSNEVTDQPQHF
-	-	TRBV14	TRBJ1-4	TGTGCCAGCAGCCAAGACAGTTACAGAGAAAAACTGTTTTTT	CASSQDSYREKLFF
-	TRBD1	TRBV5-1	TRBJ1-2	TGCGCCAGCAGCTTGGATCCAGGGGGTGTTGGTGGCTACACCTTC	CASSLDPGGVGGYTF
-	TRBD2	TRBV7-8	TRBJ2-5	TGTGCCAGCAGCTTCGGACTAGCGAGAACGTACCAAGAGACCCAGTACTTC	CASSFGLARTYQETQYF
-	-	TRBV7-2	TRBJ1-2	TGTGCCAGCAGCTTAGCAGGGCAGGGCGTCTATGGCTACACCTTC	CASSLAGQGVYGYTF
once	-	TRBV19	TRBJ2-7	TGTGCCAGTAGTATCGGGGGCTCCGGCGAGCAGTACTTC	CASSIGGSGEQYF
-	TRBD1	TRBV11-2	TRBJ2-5	TGTGCCAGCAGCTTAGGTACGACAGGGAACCAAGAGACCCAGTACTTC	CASSLGTTGNQETQYF
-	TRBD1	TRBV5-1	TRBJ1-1	TGCGCCAGCAGTCCTGACAGGGGGGTCACTGAAGCTTTCTTT	CASSPDRGVTEAFF
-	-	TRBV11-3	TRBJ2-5	TGTGCCAGCAGCCCCGGACCCCAAGAGACCCAGTACTTC	CASSPGPQETQYF
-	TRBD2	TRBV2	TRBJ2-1	TGTGCCAGCAGTGAAGGGATAGCGGGAGTCAAGGAGCAGTTCTTC	CASSEGIAGVKEQFF
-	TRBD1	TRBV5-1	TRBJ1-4	TGCGCCAGCAGCTTGGGGCTTGGACAGGCCATAGATGAAAAACTGTTTTTT	CASSLGLGQAIDEKLFF
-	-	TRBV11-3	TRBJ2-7	TGTGCCAGCAGCCCCGACCCGGGGGCCTACGAGCAGTACTTC	CASSPDPGAYEQYF
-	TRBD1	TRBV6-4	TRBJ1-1	TGTGCCAGCAGTCAGGGGGCCTGGAGCACTGAAGCTTTCTTT	CASSQGAWSTEAFF
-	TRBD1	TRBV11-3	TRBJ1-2	TGTGCCAGCAGTCCACATACGGGACAGGGGGCGAGTGGCTACACCTTC	CASSPHTGQGASGYTF
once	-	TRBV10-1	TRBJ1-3	TGCGCCAGCAGTGAGTCCGGCTCTGGAAACACCATATATTTT	CASSESGSGNTIYF
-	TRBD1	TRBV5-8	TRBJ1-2	TGTGCCAGCAGCTTGGCCGACAGGGGAAGGAATGGCTACACCTTC	CASSLADRGRNGYTF
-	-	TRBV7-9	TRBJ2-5	TGTGCCAGCAGCTTAATACCTCAGGAGACCCAGTACTTC	CASSLIPQETQYF
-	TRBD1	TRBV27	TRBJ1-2	TGTGCCAGCAGTCTTCGGACAGGGAACTATGGCTACACCTTC	CASSLRTGNYGYTF
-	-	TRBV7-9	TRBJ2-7	TGTGCCAGCAGCTTAGGACGGGGGACCTACGAGCAGTACTTC	CASSLGRGTYEQYF
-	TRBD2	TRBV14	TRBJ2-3	TGTGCCAGCAGCCCTATAGCGGGAGCGCTCAAAGATACGCAGTATTTT	CASSPIAGALKDTQYF
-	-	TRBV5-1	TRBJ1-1	TGCGCCAGCAGCTTAAGGGAAACTCCCACTGAAGCTTTCTTT	CASSLRETPTEAFF
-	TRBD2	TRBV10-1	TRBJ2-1	TGCGCCAGCAGTGAATCCCGCGGGGGAATCAATGAGCAGTTCTTC	CASSESRGGINEQFF
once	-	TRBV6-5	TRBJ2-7	TGTGCCAGCAATCCCGCGAGCTCCGGCGAGCAGTACTTC	CASNPASSGEQYF
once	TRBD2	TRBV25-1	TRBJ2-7	TGTGCCAGCAGTGTCGGGACTAGCTACGAGCAGTACTTC	CASSVGTSYEQYF
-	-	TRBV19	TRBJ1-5	TGTGCCAGTAGTTTCGCAGAAACGCCCCAGCATTTT	CASSFAETPQHF
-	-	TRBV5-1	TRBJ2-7	TGCGCCAGCAGCTACAACAGACAGGAACCAAACGAGCAGTACTTC	CASSYNRQEPNEQYF
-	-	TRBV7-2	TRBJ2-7	TGTGCCAGCAGCTTAGATGCAGGGAGCTCCTACGAGCAGTACTTC	CASSLDAGSSYEQYF
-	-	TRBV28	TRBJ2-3	TGTGCCAGCAGTTTTTTTAGACAGCGCACAGATACGCAGTATTTT	CASSFFRQRTDTQYF
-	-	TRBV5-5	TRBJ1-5	TGTGCCAGCAGCACCGTTCCTCAAGGTAGCAATCAGCCCCAGCATTTT	CASSTVPQGSNQPQHF
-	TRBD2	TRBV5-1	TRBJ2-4	TGCGCCAGCAGCTTGTCACTAGCGGGAGTAGCCAAAAACATTCAGTACTTC	CASSLSLAGVAKNIQYF
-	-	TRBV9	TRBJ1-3	TGTGCCAGCAGCGTAGCGTGGGGAGTGGACACCATATATTTT	CASSVAWGVDTIYF
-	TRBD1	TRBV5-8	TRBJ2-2	TGTGCCAGCAGCTTCCAGGGGGTCCCTACCGGGGAGCTGTTTTTT	CASSFQGVPTGELFF
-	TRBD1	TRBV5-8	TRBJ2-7	TGTGCCAGCAGCACCCATAGGGGGACAGGTGACCTCTACGAGCAGTACTTC	CASSTHRGTGDLYEQYF
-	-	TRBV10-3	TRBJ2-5	TGTGCCATCCAGGCCCAGGGGCAAGAGACCCAGTACTTC	CAIQAQGQETQYF